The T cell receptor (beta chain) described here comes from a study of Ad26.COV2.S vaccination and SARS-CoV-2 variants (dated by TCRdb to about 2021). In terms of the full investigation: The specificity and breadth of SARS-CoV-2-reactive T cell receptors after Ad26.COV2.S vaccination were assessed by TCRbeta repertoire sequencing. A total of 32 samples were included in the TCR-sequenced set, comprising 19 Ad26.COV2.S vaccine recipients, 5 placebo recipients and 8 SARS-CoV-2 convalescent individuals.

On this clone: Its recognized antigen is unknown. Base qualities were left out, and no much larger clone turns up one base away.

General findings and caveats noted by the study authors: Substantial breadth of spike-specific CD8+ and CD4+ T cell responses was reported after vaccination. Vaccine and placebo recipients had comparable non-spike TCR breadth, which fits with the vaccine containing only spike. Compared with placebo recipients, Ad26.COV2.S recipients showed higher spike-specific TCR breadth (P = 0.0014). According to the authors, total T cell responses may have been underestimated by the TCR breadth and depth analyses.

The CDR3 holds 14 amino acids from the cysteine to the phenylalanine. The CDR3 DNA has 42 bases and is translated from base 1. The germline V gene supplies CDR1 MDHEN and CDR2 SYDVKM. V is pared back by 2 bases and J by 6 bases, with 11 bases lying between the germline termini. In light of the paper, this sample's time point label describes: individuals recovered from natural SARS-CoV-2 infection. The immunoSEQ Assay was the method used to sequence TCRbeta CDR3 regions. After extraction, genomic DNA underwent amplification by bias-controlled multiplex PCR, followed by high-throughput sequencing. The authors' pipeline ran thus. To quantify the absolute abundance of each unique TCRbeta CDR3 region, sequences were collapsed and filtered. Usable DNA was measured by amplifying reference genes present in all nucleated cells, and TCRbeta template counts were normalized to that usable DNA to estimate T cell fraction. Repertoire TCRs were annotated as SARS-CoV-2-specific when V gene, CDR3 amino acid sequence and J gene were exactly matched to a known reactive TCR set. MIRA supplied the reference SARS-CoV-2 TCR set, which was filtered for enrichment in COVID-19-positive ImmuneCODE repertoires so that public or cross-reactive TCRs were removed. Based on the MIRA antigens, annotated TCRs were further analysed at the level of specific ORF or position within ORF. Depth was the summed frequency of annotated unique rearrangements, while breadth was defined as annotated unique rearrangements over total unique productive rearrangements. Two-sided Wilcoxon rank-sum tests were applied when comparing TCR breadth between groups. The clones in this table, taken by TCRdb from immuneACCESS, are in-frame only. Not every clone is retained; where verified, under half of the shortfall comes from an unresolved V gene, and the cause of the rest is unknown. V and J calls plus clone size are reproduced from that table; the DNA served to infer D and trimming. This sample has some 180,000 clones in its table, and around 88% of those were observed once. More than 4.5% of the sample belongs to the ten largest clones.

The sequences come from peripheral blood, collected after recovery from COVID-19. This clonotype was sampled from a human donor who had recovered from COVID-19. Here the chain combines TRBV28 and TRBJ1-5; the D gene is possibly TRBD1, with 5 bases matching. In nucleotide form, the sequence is TGTGCCAGCAGTTTAGCAGGGTACGGTCAGCCCCAGCATTTT. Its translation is CASSLAGYGQPQHF.